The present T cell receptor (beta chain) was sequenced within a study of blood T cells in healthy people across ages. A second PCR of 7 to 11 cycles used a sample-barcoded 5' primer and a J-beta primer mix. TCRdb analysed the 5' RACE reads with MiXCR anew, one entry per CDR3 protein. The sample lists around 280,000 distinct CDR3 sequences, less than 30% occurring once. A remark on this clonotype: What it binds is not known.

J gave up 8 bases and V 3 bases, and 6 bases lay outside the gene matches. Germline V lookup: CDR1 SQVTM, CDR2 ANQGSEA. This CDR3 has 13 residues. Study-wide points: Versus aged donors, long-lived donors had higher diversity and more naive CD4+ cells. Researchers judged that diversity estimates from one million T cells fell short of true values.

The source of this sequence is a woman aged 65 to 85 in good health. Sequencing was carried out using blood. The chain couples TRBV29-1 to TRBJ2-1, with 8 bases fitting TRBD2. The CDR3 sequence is CSVDSGRMDEQFF. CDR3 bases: TGCAGCGTTGACAGCGGGAGAATGGATGAGCAGTTCTTC.